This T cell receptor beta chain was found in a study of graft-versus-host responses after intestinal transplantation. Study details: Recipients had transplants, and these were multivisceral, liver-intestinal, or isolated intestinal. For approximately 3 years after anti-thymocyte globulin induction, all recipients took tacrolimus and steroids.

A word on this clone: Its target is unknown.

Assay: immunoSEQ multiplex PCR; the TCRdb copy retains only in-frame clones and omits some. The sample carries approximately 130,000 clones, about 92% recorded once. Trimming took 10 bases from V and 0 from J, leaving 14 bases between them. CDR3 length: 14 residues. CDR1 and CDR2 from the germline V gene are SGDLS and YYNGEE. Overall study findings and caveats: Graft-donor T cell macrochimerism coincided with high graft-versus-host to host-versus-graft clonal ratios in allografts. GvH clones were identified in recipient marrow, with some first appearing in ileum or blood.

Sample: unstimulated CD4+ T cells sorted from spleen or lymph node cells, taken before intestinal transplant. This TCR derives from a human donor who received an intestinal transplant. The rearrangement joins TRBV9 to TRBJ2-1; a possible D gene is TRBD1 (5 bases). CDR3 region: CAGYRLSSYNEQFF. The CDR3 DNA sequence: TGTGCCGGATACAGGTTAAGCTCCTACAATGAGCAGTTCTTC.